These 3 T cell receptor beta chains came from one sample sequenced in a study of blood T cell repertoires in COVID-19. TCRdb's table, derived via immunoSEQ multiplex PCR, lists solely in-frame clones and lacks some. Of tens of thousands of clones listed, around 80% are singletons. Sequencing was done on a sample of PBMCs or T cells enriched from blood (not recorded which). These receptors came from a woman aged 40 to 55 with acute COVID-19.

This clone was seen more than once but under ten times. CDR3 residues: CASSYREMNSPLHF. The CDR3 region has the DNA TGTGCCAGCAGTTACAGGGAGATGAATTCACCCCTCCACTTT. The chain links TRBV6-5 to TRBJ1-6; D ambiguous. V was shortened by 2 bases and J by 7 bases, with 9 bases between the two germline ends. CDR3 length equals 14 residues. The germline V gene encodes CDR1 MNHEY and CDR2 SVGAGI.

V gene TRBV5-1 combines with J gene TRBJ2-7; D unresolved. The germline gives CDR1 SGHRS, CDR2 YFSETQ. There are 12 residues in the CDR3. V dropped 1 base and J dropped 3 bases, with 5 bases sitting between them. In DNA form, the CDR3 reads TGCGCCAGCAGCTTGTCCAACTACGAGCAGTACTTC. Translated: CASSLSNYEQYF.

CDR3 bases: TGTGCCAGCAGCCAAGTTACTAGCGGGAGGGCCGGTGAGCAGTTCTTC. Protein: CASSQVTSGRAGEQFF. V is TRBV3-1 (or the pseudogene TRBV3-2) and J is TRBJ2-1, with 13 bases matching TRBD2. J was trimmed by 9 bases and V by 1 base; bases with no gene match: 6. This CDR3 spans 16 amino acids. Germline-derived CDR1 and CDR2 are LGHDT and YNNKEL (reference sequence).